This TCR beta chain was found in a study of cytomegalovirus exposure and HLA in healthy donors. Study findings and constraints: Across donors, presence/absence analyses took sequencing depth to be roughly uniform.

This clone was detected only once. The antigen remains unidentified. Germline V gives CDR1 LNHDA, CDR2 SQIVND (reference sequence). The ends were cut back, 5 bases at V and 4 bases at J, with 7 bases in the middle. This CDR3 comprises 12 residues. The PCR was carried out with 60 Vbeta primers and 13 Jbeta primers. The protocol was immunoSEQ multiplex PCR, while the TCRdb copy is restricted to in-frame clones and leaves out a portion. In the table there are fewer than 250,000 clones, approximately 80% of which are singletons. The origin of this receptor is a male donor in good health and CMV-seronegative. The V call is TRBV19, the J call TRBJ2-3; D unclear. The specimen sequenced was PBMCs. The CDR3 DNA is TGTGCCAGTAGTCCCGGAGCAGATACGCAGTATTTT. Residues: CASSPGADTQYF.